What follows are 32 T cell receptor beta chains derived from one specimen sequenced in a study of CD8 T cells in Susac syndrome. Reverse transcription of roughly 0.5 to 1 ug RNA was performed with random hexamers. Each CDR3 protein is one row after TCRdb ran MiXCR on the immunoSEQ multiplex PCR reads. The sample lists about 120,000 distinct CDR3 sequences, about 93% seen once, with about 0.089% in the top ten. Sample: CD4+ T cells from PBMCs. These receptor sequences come from a human donor in good health.

The chain recombines TRBV7-2 with TRBJ2-5, with D perhaps assigned TRBD1 or TRBD2 (6 bases each). Germline V CDR1 and CDR2: SGHTA, FQGNSA. V shed 5 bases and J shed 0 bases, with 16 bases lying between them. CDR3 length: 16 amino acids. The CDR3 sequence is CASSPVGGGNQETQYF. The CDR3 DNA is TGTGCCAGCAGCCCCGTGGGGGGCGGGAACCAAGAGACCCAGTACTTC.

V is TRBV2 and J is TRBJ2-1; 9 bases match TRBD1. There are 15 residues in the CDR3. Germline CDR1 and CDR2: SNHLY and FYNNEI. V lost 2 bases to trimming and J lost 9 bases; unmatched junction nucleotides: 8. CDR3 sequence (DNA): TGTGCCAGCAGTGAATTGGGACAGGGTGGGGGTGAGCAGTTCTTC. It codes for CASSELGQGGGEQFF. The full variable domain, rest sourced from reference TRBV2 and TRBJ2-1, is EPEVTQTPSHQVTQMGQEVILRCVPISNHLYFYWYRQILGQKVEFLVSFYNNEISEKSEIFDDQFSVERPDGSNFTLKIRSTKLEDSAMYFCASSELGQGGGEQFFGPGTRLTVL.

The chain carries TRBV5-1 and TRBJ2-3; TRBD1 agrees at 7 bases. Losses at the gene ends were 3 bases for V and 2 bases for J; bases not matched to a gene: 6. Per germline, CDR1 SGHRS and CDR2 YFSETQ. The length of the CDR3 is 15 residues. For the CDR3, the DNA is TGCGCCAGCAGCTACTGGACAGGAGACACAGATACGCAGTATTTT. Its protein product is CASSYWTGDTDTQYF.

The chain employs TRBV12-3 or TRBV12-4 and TRBJ2-3; possibly TRBD2 for D (6 bases). V was cut by 6 bases and J by 3 bases, with 10 bases left in between. This CDR3 region has 13 residues. CDR3 nucleotide sequence: TGTGCCAGCAGGACGGGAGAGACAGATACGCAGTATTTT. It is translated as CASRTGETDTQYF.

This clonotype occurred a few times. The CDR3 region is CASSFSTDTQYF. CDR3 nucleotide sequence: TGTGCCAGCAGCTTCAGCACAGATACGCAGTATTTT. The rearrangement links TRBV7-2 to TRBJ2-3; the D is unclear. The CDR3 contains 12 residues. Trimming stripped 3 bases from V and 0 bases from J, with 1 base between. Germline lookup yields CDR1 SGHTA and CDR2 FQGNSA.

This chain links TRBV27 with TRBJ2-1; TRBD2 matches at 10 bases. The CDR3 has 16 residues. After removal of 4 bases from V and 4 bases from J, the junction contained 7 bases not matched to a gene. The germline gives CDR1 MNHEY, CDR2 SMNVEV (reference sequence). CDR3 nucleotides: TGTGCCAGCAGTTCCCTCGGGACTAGCGATTACAATGAGCAGTTCTTC. Translating it yields CASSSLGTSDYNEQFF.

V usage is TRBV2 and J usage is TRBJ2-7; D not resolved. The germline V and J ends were trimmed by 4 bases and 0 bases, with 7 bases remaining between them. This CDR3 comprises 13 residues. In germline, CDR1 is SNHLY, CDR2 FYNNEI. CDR3 sequence reads: CASSGQVSYEQYF. CDR3 nucleotide sequence: TGTGCCAGCAGTGGGCAGGTCTCCTACGAGCAGTACTTC.

The chain employs TRBV2 and TRBJ2-7; 13 bases line up with TRBD2. The CDR3 contains 16 residues. Germline trimming cut 7 bases from V and 4 bases from J; bases unmatched to any gene: 10. Germline V CDR1 and CDR2: SNHLY, FYNNEI. The chain's CDR3 is CASNRGGLAGLYEQYF. CDR3 sequence (DNA): TGTGCCAGCAACCGGGGGGGACTAGCGGGACTTTACGAGCAGTACTTC. Filled out from reference TRBV2 and TRBJ2-7, the complete variable domain reads EPEVTQTPSHQVTQMGQEVILRCVPISNHLYFYWYRQILGQKVEFLVSFYNNEISEKSEIFDDQFSVERPDGSNFTLKIRSTKLEDSAMYFCASNRGGLAGLYEQYFGPGTRLTVT.

The chain combines TRBV20-1 with TRBJ1-6; D might be TRBD1 (5 bases). The CDR3 has 12 residues. V lost 4 bases to trimming and J lost 12 bases, with 13 bases between them. Germline assignment: CDR1 DFQATT and CDR2 SNEGSKA (reference sequence). The CDR3 region has the DNA TGCAGTGCTAAACGAGCGGGGCAACCCCTCCACTTT. This translates into CSAKRAGQPLHF.

The V gene is TRBV7-2, the J gene TRBJ2-1; 10 bases map to TRBD2. J lost 4 bases, V lost 2 bases, and 8 bases had no gene match. Germline V gene lookup returns CDR1 SGHTA and CDR2 FQGNSA. CDR3 length: 17 amino acids. Here the CDR3 DNA reads TGTGCCAGCAGCTTATCGCCACCGACTAGCGGGTACAATGAGCAGTTCTTC. Translation: CASSLSPPTSGYNEQFF.

The rearrangement uses TRBV1 and TRBJ2-6. TRBV1 is assigned pseudogene status. There are 16 residues in the CDR3. CDR3 bases: TGCACCAGCAGCCACCCACAGGGCTCTGGGGCCAACGTCCTGACTTTC. This codes for CTSSHPQGSGANVLTF.

The chain employs TRBV12-3 or TRBV12-4 and TRBJ2-2; 11 nucleotides agree with TRBD1. This CDR3 has 14 residues. V dropped 6 bases and J dropped 6; count of bases not matched to a gene: 3. CDR3 sequence (DNA): TGTGCCAGCAGCCGGGACAGGGGGGCCGGGGAGCTGTTTTTT. It encodes CASSRDRGAGELFF.

This rearrangement joins TRBV20-1 to TRBJ2-2; 7 bases match TRBD2. This CDR3 region has 15 residues. CDR1 is DFQATT and CDR2 is SNEGSKA in the germline V gene (reference sequence). The V gene end was trimmed by 2 bases and the J gene end by 6 bases; junction bases not matched to a gene: 9. The CDR3 sequence is CSARPWGEGAGELFF. DNA of the CDR3: TGCAGTGCTAGACCTTGGGGGGAGGGCGCCGGGGAGCTGTTTTTT.

CDR3 region: CAISERDKNTEAFF. CDR3 DNA sequence: TGTGCCATCAGTGAGCGGGACAAGAACACTGAAGCTTTCTTT. The rearrangement uses TRBV10-3 and TRBJ1-1; possibly TRBD1 for D (6 bases). Trimming removed 2 bases at V and 1 base at J, with 8 bases between. CDR1 ENHRY and CDR2 SYGVKD come from the germline V gene. The CDR3 sequence is 14 residues long.

This chain uses TRBV2 with TRBJ1-1, with D maybe TRBD1 (5 bases). Looked up from germline, CDR1 is SNHLY and CDR2 is FYNNEI. CDR3 size: 12 residues. V was cut by 11 bases and J by 1 base, with 11 bases left in between. The CDR3 DNA follows: TGTGCCCGGCAGACAGCGAACACTGAAGCTTTCTTT. It translates to CARQTANTEAFF.

This sequence joins TRBV3-1 and TRBJ2-1; D is unresolved. The CDR3 has 11 amino acids. The germline V gene encodes CDR1 LGHDT and CDR2 YNNKEL (reference sequence). V was pared by 1 base and J by 9 bases, with 4 bases between. The CDR3 is CASSQAGEQFF. DNA of the CDR3: TGTGCCAGCAGCCAAGCGGGTGAGCAGTTCTTC.

The chain has TRBV12-3 or TRBV12-4 and TRBJ2-7; 11 nucleotides line up with TRBD1. The CDR3 extends over 14 amino acids. With V trimmed by 6 bases and J by 3 bases, 4 bases remained unmatched. The CDR3, as DNA: TGTGCCAGCAGACCAGGGACAGGGGGCTACGAGCAGTACTTC. It codes for CASRPGTGGYEQYF.

This clonotype appeared once. The gene calls are TRBV7-6 and TRBJ2-7; 10 bases are shared with TRBD2. From germline, CDR1 is SGHVS and CDR2 FNYEAQ. J was trimmed by 6 bases and V by 0 bases; bases with no gene match: 5. CDR3 length: 15 residues. The CDR3 region has the DNA TGTGCCAGCAGCTTAGCGTCTAGCGGGAGTGGCGAGCAGTACTTC. The encoded protein is CASSLASSGSGEQYF.

This chain connects TRBV27 to TRBJ2-1; D is ambiguous. The CDR3 covers 15 residues. With 0 bases removed from V and 7 bases from J, the gap between germline ends came to 13 bases. The germline V gene encodes CDR1 MNHEY and CDR2 SMNVEV (reference sequence). This CDR3 is CASSLSRNDWNEQFF. The CDR3 region has the DNA TGTGCCAGCAGTTTATCTAGAAATGATTGGAATGAGCAGTTCTTC.

This rearrangement joins TRBV20-1 to TRBJ2-7; D ambiguous. This CDR3 has 11 amino acids. Trimming took 3 bases from V and 3 from J, leaving 6 bases between them. The germline V gene encodes CDR1 DFQATT and CDR2 SNEGSKA (reference sequence). The CDR3 protein is CSASPHYEQYF. As DNA, the CDR3 is TGCAGTGCTAGCCCTCACTACGAGCAGTACTTC.

The rearrangement uses TRBV25-1 and TRBJ2-7; tentatively, D is TRBD1 or TRBD2 (5 bases each). Trimming cost V 1 base and J 6 bases, with 19 bases left between them. This CDR3 contains 16 residues. Germline CDR1 reads MGHDK; CDR2 reads SYGVNS. The CDR3 loop is CASSELSGGRAGEQYF. The CDR3 coding sequence is TGTGCCAGCAGTGAATTATCTGGAGGCAGGGCGGGCGAGCAGTACTTC.

This sequence joins TRBV12-3 or TRBV12-4 and TRBJ1-1; no definite D call. Trimming left V 3 bases short and J 1 base short, with 6 bases between. This CDR3 spans 13 amino acids. The CDR3 loop is CASSFAENTEAFF. Written as DNA, the CDR3 is TGTGCCAGCAGTTTTGCCGAGAACACTGAAGCTTTCTTT.

The gene calls are TRBV7-3 and TRBJ2-7; D not certain. Germline V CDR1 and CDR2: SGHTA, FQGTGA. The CDR3 is 14 residues long. Trimming removed 3 bases from V and 1 base from J, with 10 bases in between. The CDR3: CASSLATGSYEQYF. CDR3 nucleotides: TGTGCCAGCAGCTTGGCGACCGGATCCTACGAGCAGTACTTC.

A single count supports this clonotype. The rearrangement joins TRBV20-1 to TRBJ2-7; TRBD2 matches 7 bases. The CDR3 is made up of 16 amino acids. J gave up 0 bases and V 4 bases, and 12 bases lay outside the gene matches. Germline CDR1 reads DFQATT; CDR2 reads SNEGSKA (reference sequence). The CDR3 DNA reads as TGCAGTGCTAATTCTTTCGGGGGGACTACCTCCTACGAGCAGTACTTC. This gives the protein CSANSFGGTTSYEQYF.

The chain joins TRBV6-5 to TRBJ2-2, with TRBD1 matching 7 bases. The germline CDR1 and CDR2 sequences are MNHEY and SVGAGI. The CDR3 consists of 14 residues. V dropped 5 bases and J dropped 5; count of bases not matched to a gene: 5. The CDR3 loop reads CASSTTGETGELFF. CDR3 coding DNA: TGTGCCAGCAGTACTACAGGGGAAACCGGGGAGCTGTTTTTT.

This clonotype occurred a few times. V usage is TRBV6-2 or TRBV6-3 and J usage is TRBJ1-2, with D unresolved. V lost 4 bases and J lost 8, with 11 bases in between. The CDR3 totals 12 residues. Germline V gives CDR1 MNHEY, CDR2 SVGEGT. The CDR3 DNA follows: TGTGCCAGCAGTTCCATCGGAGGGGGCTACACCTTC. Translated: CASSSIGGGYTF.

In this sample, this clonotype turned up once. The genes are TRBV6-5 and TRBJ1-6, with D maybe TRBD1 (5 bases). The CDR3 covers 16 residues. The germline V and J ends were trimmed by 0 bases and 7 bases, with 13 bases remaining between them. The V gene's germline CDR1 is MNHEY and CDR2 SVGAGI. CDR3 sequence: CASSYSKTERNSPLHF. CDR3 coding DNA: TGTGCCAGCAGTTACTCGAAGACAGAAAGGAATTCACCCCTCCACTTT.

The genes are TRBV18 and TRBJ2-1; tentative D call: TRBD2 (5 bases). V gave up 2 bases and J gave up 0 bases, with 14 bases separating them. Germline V gene sequence: CDR1 KGHSH, CDR2 LQKENI. There are 17 residues in the CDR3. CDR3 nucleotides: TGTGCCAGCTCACCAACCAGCGGCCTAAGCTCCTACAATGAGCAGTTCTTC. Protein: CASSPTSGLSSYNEQFF.

The V call is TRBV7-9, the J call TRBJ2-2, with 7 bases aligning to TRBD2. Trimming removed 5 bases from V and 4 bases from J; junction bases left unmatched: 4. Germline lookup yields CDR1 SEHNR and CDR2 FQNEAQ (reference sequence). This CDR3 comprises 14 residues. CDR3 nucleotide sequence: TGTGCCAGCAGCAAGCGGGACCTCACCGGGGAGCTGTTTTTT. Translated: CASSKRDLTGELFF.

V is TRBV29-1 and J is TRBJ1-1; D not certain. The CDR3 runs to 13 residues. Germline values: CDR1 SQVTM, CDR2 ANQGSEA. Trimming stripped 4 bases from V and 6 bases from J, with 15 bases between. For the CDR3, the DNA is TGCAGCGTTGTGAGACAAGTGAAGGCTGAAGCTTTCTTT. Residues: CSVVRQVKAEAFF.

The chain recombines TRBV2 with TRBJ2-4, with D uncertain. The CDR3 runs 14 residues. V was cut by 8 bases and J by 2 bases, with 13 bases left in between. Germline V gene lookup returns CDR1 SNHLY and CDR2 FYNNEI. The DNA for the CDR3 is TGTGCCAGCTCATTAGGGTGGCCCAAAAACATTCAGTACTTC. It codes for CASSLGWPKNIQYF.

The chain carries TRBV20-1 and TRBJ2-7, with 7 bases lining up with TRBD1. The CDR3 has 11 residues. The J segment lost 6 bases and the V segment lost 2 bases, leaving 1 base of the junction unmatched. Per germline, CDR1 DFQATT and CDR2 SNEGSKA (reference sequence). CDR3 loop: CSARYRGEQYF. As DNA, the CDR3 is TGCAGTGCTAGATACAGGGGCGAGCAGTACTTC.